These 25 T cell receptor beta chains were all obtained from the same sample, sequenced in a study of identical twins. TCRdb recomputed calls from the 5' RACE reads with MiXCR, one row per CDR3 protein. The table records 140,000 to 150,000 distinct CDR3 sequences, roughly 3.5% of them present only once. Sequences were obtained from memory T cells sorted from blood. The receptor source for this set is a young man in good health.

This clonotype was seen repeatedly, ten times or more. V and J are TRBV7-2 and TRBJ1-1; TRBD1 might be the D (5 bases). The ends were cut back, 2 bases at V and 10 bases at J, with 14 bases in the middle. Germline CDR1 reads SGHTA; CDR2 reads FQGNSA. The CDR3 spans 13 residues. The chain's CDR3 is CASSLQSEGTAFF. DNA for the CDR3: TGTGCCAGCAGCTTACAATCGGAGGGGACAGCTTTCTTT.

This chain links TRBV7-3 with TRBJ2-5; 7 positions match TRBD2. The germline V gene encodes CDR1 SGHTA and CDR2 FQGTGA. The CDR3 has 15 residues. V gave up 5 bases and J gave up 4 bases; unmatched junction bases: 10. The CDR3 loop is CASSPAGGSGETQYF. In DNA form, the CDR3 reads TGTGCCAGCAGCCCGGCGGGCGGGAGTGGAGAGACCCAGTACTTC.

This clonotype was detected many times. The rearrangement joins TRBV3-1 to TRBJ2-5, with 7 bases that match TRBD2. This CDR3 is 14 amino acids long. V trimming: 3 bases; J trimming: 9 bases; junction bases outside the gene matches: 10. Germline V CDR1 and CDR2: LGHDT, YNNKEL (reference sequence). CDR3 region: CASSQPGRERAQYF. The DNA of the CDR3 is TGTGCCAGCAGCCAGCCAGGGAGGGAAAGGGCCCAGTACTTC.

This clonotype appeared many times. The V gene is TRBV24-1, the J gene TRBJ2-3; no clear D gene. This CDR3 has 13 residues. Germline CDR1 and CDR2: KGHDR and SFDVKD. The V end was cut by 7 bases, the J end by 7 bases, with 14 bases between. CDR3 sequence: CATSSPDVYTQYF. For the CDR3, the DNA is TGTGCCACCAGCAGTCCGGACGTATATACGCAGTATTTT.

This clonotype was detected ten times or more. This chain links TRBV19 with TRBJ2-1, with D maybe TRBD1 (5 bases). Looked up from germline, CDR1 is LNHDA and CDR2 is SQIVND (reference sequence). Trimming removed 6 bases from V and 4 bases from J, with 13 bases in between. This CDR3 is built from 14 residues. In DNA, the CDR3 is TGTGCCAGTAGCCACCTAGGGGAATACAATGAGCAGTTCTTC. It is translated as CASSHLGEYNEQFF.

This clonotype has more than one count but fewer than ten. The gene calls are TRBV20-1 and TRBJ2-4; tentative D call: TRBD2 (6 bases). The V and J ends lost 0 bases and 7 bases respectively, with 19 bases between them. The CDR3 is made up of 16 amino acids. The germline V gene has CDR1 DFQATT and CDR2 SNEGSKA (reference sequence). The CDR3 reads CSARDPISGVGNIQYF. DNA for the CDR3: TGCAGTGCTAGAGACCCGATTTCGGGAGTGGGGAACATTCAGTACTTC.

Ten or more counts support this clonotype. V gene TRBV12-5 combines with J gene TRBJ2-7; 11 positions match TRBD2. This CDR3 region has 13 residues. CDR1 and CDR2 (germline): LGHNT, FRNRAP. V was pared by 9 bases and J by 5 bases, with 6 bases of the junction left unmatched. The CDR3 DNA reads TGTGCTAGGACCCTAGCGGGAGGCCACGAGCAGTACGTC. It codes for CARTLAGGHEQYV.

This clonotype showed up many times. The rearrangement uses TRBV2 and TRBJ1-4; TRBD1 might be the D (6 bases). With 5 bases removed from V and 0 bases from J, the gap between germline ends came to 7 bases. Germline CDR1 SNHLY, CDR2 FYNNEI. The CDR3 covers 14 residues. CDR3 sequence: CASSYRATNEKLFF. As DNA, the CDR3 is TGTGCCAGCAGTTACAGGGCAACTAATGAAAAACTGTTTTTT. The full variable domain, completed using reference TRBV2 and TRBJ1-4, is EPEVTQTPSHQVTQMGQEVILRCVPISNHLYFYWYRQILGQKVEFLVSFYNNEISEKSEIFDDQFSVERPDGSNFTLKIRSTKLEDSAMYFCASSYRATNEKLFFGSGTQLSVL.

The table lists this clonotype with a few counts. The genes are TRBV20-1 and TRBJ1-5; 11 positions match TRBD1. This CDR3 region has 15 residues. The germline gives CDR1 DFQATT, CDR2 SNEGSKA (reference sequence). V dropped 4 bases and J dropped 5; count of bases not matched to a gene: 7. Written as DNA, the CDR3 is TGCAGTGCTAAGAGGGACAGGGGGGAATATCAGCCCCAGCATTTT. Translating it yields CSAKRDRGEYQPQHF.

This clonotype came up many times. This CDR3 reads CSGSDNQAKNIQYF. The DNA for the CDR3 is TGCAGCGGATCCGACAACCAGGCTAAAAACATTCAGTACTTC. V and J are TRBV29-1 and TRBJ2-4; D unresolved. Trimming took 7 bases from V and 4 from J, leaving 17 bases between them. CDR1 SQVTM and CDR2 ANQGSEA come from the germline V gene. The CDR3 has 14 residues. Variable domain in full (rest from reference TRBV29-1 and TRBJ2-4): SAVISQKPSRDICQRGTSLTIQCQVDSQVTMMFWYRQQPGQSLTLIATANQGSEATYESGFVIDKFPISRPNLTFSTLTVSNMSPEDSSIYLCSGSDNQAKNIQYFGAGTRLSVL.

In its sample, this clonotype was seen many times. The chain has TRBV5-1 and TRBJ2-1; 8 bases line up with TRBD2. The trim removed 2 bases at V and 4 bases at J, leaving 2 bases unmatched. CDR1 and CDR2 from the germline V gene are SGHRS and YFSETQ. The CDR3 loop spans 14 amino acids. The CDR3 DNA follows: TGCGCCAGCAGCTTTAGCGGGGCTTACAATGAGCAGTTCTTC. It encodes CASSFSGAYNEQFF. The whole variable domain, remainder taken from reference TRBV5-1 and TRBJ2-1, is KAGVTQTPRYLIKTRGQQVTLSCSPISGHRSVSWYQQTPGQGLQFLFEYFSETQRNKGNFPGRFSGRQFSNSRSEMNVSTLELGDSALYLCASSFSGAYNEQFFGPGTRLTVL.

This clonotype was recorded many times. The chain is built from TRBV12-3 or TRBV12-4 and TRBJ2-1; no reliable D call. Trimming took 3 bases from V and 5 from J, leaving 5 bases between them. CDR3 length: 12 residues. The CDR3 sequence is CASSLLNNEQFF. In DNA, the CDR3 is TGTGCCAGCAGTTTGCTCAACAATGAGCAGTTCTTC.

This clonotype was picked up many times. The chain uses TRBV6-5 and TRBJ1-6; no clear D. Trimming removed 6 bases at V and 7 bases at J, with 7 bases between. CDR1 is MNHEY, CDR2 SVGAGI, per germline. CDR3 length: 12 amino acids. DNA for the CDR3: TGTGCCAGCAGCCGAACAAATTCACCCCTCCACTTT. The encoded protein is CASSRTNSPLHF.

This clonotype was counted between two and nine times. The chain is built from TRBV7-2 and TRBJ2-1; 7 bases map to TRBD2. V shed 4 bases and J 10 bases; nucleotides not matched to a gene: 7. Looked up from germline, CDR1 is SGHTA and CDR2 is FQGNSA. The CDR3 loop spans 13 amino acids. The CDR3 nucleotides are TGTGCCAGCAGCTCCCGGTCTAGCGGAGAGCAGTTCTTC. Its translation: CASSSRSSGEQFF.

This clonotype was found many times. The chain combines TRBV7-6 with TRBJ1-4; D ambiguous. V lost 1 base, J lost 4 bases, and 7 bases lay in between. Germline CDR1 reads SGHVS; CDR2 reads FNYEAQ. The CDR3 has 14 residues. The CDR3 nucleotides are TGTGCCAGCAGCTTAGATCCGAATAATGAAAAACTGTTTTTT. This translates into CASSLDPNNEKLFF.

This clonotype was recorded many times. The chain has TRBV5-6 and TRBJ1-1; no firm D call. This CDR3 contains 14 residues. With 3 bases removed from V and 3 bases from J, the gap between germline ends came to 12 bases. The germline V gene encodes CDR1 SGHDT and CDR2 YYEEEE. CDR3 in amino acids: CASSWGGGDTEAFF. CDR3 in DNA: TGTGCCAGCAGCTGGGGTGGTGGAGACACTGAAGCTTTCTTT.

A note on this clonotype: This sequence may be a read error, since a much larger clone differs from it by one base. The chain joins TRBV5-4 to TRBJ2-5; tentatively, D is TRBD1 (5 bases). CDR1 and CDR2 from the germline V gene are SGHNT and YYREEE (reference sequence). Trimming pared 0 bases from V and 7 bases from J, leaving 13 bases between. There are 14 residues in the CDR3. The CDR3 nucleotides read TGTGCCAGCAGCTTGGGGGGCTCCCCAGGGACCCAGTACTTC. Residues: CASSLGGSPGTQYF.

This clonotype was seen repeatedly, ten times or more. This chain connects TRBV20-1 to TRBJ2-4; TRBD1 is a possible D gene (6 bases). Germline V gene sequence: CDR1 DFQATT, CDR2 SNEGSKA (reference sequence). The CDR3 totals 14 residues. V dropped 5 bases and J dropped 0 bases, with 11 bases sitting between them. Here the CDR3 DNA reads TGCAGTGCTGGGACACCTCTAGCCAAAAACATTCAGTACTTC. Encoded protein: CSAGTPLAKNIQYF.

This clonotype has a handful of counts. This rearrangement joins TRBV30 to TRBJ2-1; D is possibly TRBD2 (5 bases). This CDR3 has 13 amino acids. Trimming stripped 4 bases from V and 0 bases from J, with 7 bases between. Germline CDR1 is GTSNPN and CDR2 is SVGIG (reference sequence). The CDR3 is CAWTSGSYNEQFF. The CDR3 coding sequence is TGTGCCTGGACCAGCGGCTCCTACAATGAGCAGTTCTTC.

The chain joins TRBV19 to TRBJ2-3, with D possibly matching TRBD2 (6 bases). V shed 5 bases and J shed 7 bases, with 10 bases lying between them. This CDR3 is built from 12 residues. Germline values: CDR1 LNHDA, CDR2 SQIVND (reference sequence). CDR3: CASSSLAHTQYF. The CDR3 coding sequence is TGTGCCAGTAGTTCCCTAGCGCATACGCAGTATTTT.

This clonotype was recorded many times. This chain joins TRBV15 and TRBJ2-1; D ambiguous. Trimming stripped 9 bases from V and 6 bases from J, with 21 bases between. Per germline, CDR1 LNHNV and CDR2 YYDKDF (reference sequence). This CDR3 is built from 15 residues. This CDR3 is CATMLPGSSSNEQFF. The DNA for the CDR3 is TGTGCCACGATGTTACCGGGCTCCTCTTCCAATGAGCAGTTCTTC.

This clonotype has only a few counts. The chain is built from TRBV6-4 and TRBJ2-2; no reliable D call. The CDR3 runs 14 residues. The ends were cut back, 4 bases at V and 1 base at J, with 7 bases in the middle. Germline V gene sequence: CDR1 MRHNA, CDR2 SNTAGT. CDR3 coding DNA: TGTGCCAGCAGTGTAGCCCTGAACACCGGGGAGCTGTTTTTT. Translated, it gives CASSVALNTGELFF.

This clonotype occurred many times. This chain joins TRBV20-1 and TRBJ2-7; no firm D call. Germline V gene sequence: CDR1 DFQATT, CDR2 SNEGSKA (reference sequence). Between the trimmed V and J ends, which lost 2 bases and 2 bases, there was a span of 10 bases. The CDR3 is 13 residues long. This CDR3 reads CSARNPETYEQYF. The CDR3 nucleotides are TGCAGTGCTAGAAATCCAGAGACCTACGAGCAGTACTTC.

At least ten counts were recorded for this clonotype. This chain uses TRBV20-1 with TRBJ1-3; D gene ambiguous. The CDR3 is 17 amino acids. Germline loops: CDR1 DFQATT, CDR2 SNEGSKA (reference sequence). V lost 1 base and J 0 bases, leaving 16 bases between the germline ends. CDR3 sequence: CSARVPRRAFSGNTIYF. The DNA for the CDR3 is TGCAGTGCTAGAGTTCCGAGAAGAGCCTTCTCTGGAAACACCATATATTTT.

Many counts were recorded for this clonotype. V usage is TRBV4-3 and J usage is TRBJ2-4, with 10 bases aligning to TRBD1. Germline CDR1 and CDR2: LGHNA and YSLEER. This CDR3 comprises 16 residues. J lost 7 bases, V lost 3 bases, and 9 bases had no gene match. The CDR3, as DNA: TGCGCCAGCAGCCAGCAAGGGACAGGGGCGGTGAACATTCAGTACTTC. Residues: CASSQQGTGAVNIQYF.